A selection of T cell receptor beta chains follows, all from one sample in a study of OX40 agonist ivuxolimab in advanced cancers. Sequencing used immunoSEQ multiplex PCR; TCRdb keeps in-frame clones, though not all of them. The sample lists over 40,000 clones; approximately 90% were seen once. The sample was CD4+ or CD8+ T cells sorted from blood, taken in a trial of the OX40 agonist ivuxolimab. The origin of the receptors is an adult with an advanced solid tumor such as melanoma, head and neck, liver or kidney cancer. Each CDR3 is given with its conserved first and last residue. The D gene is left open where the match is weak. Only some rows state a clone size, as once, few, many or a class for expanded clones.

j_gene | abundance | d_gene | v_gene | CDR3nt | CDR3aa
TRBJ1-4 | NA | NA | TRBV29-1 | TGCGCCCTCCCCGGGACAATGGGGGAAAAACTGTTTTTT | CALPGTMGEKLFF
TRBJ1-2 | NA | NA | TRBV21-1 | TGTGCCAGCAGCAAAGGGGCGCAGGCAACAACCTTC | CASSKGAQATTF
TRBJ2-5 | NA | NA | TRBV10-3 | TGTGCCATCAGTGATCGGCAGGAAGAGACCCAGTACTTC | CAISDRQEETQYF
TRBJ2-1 | NA | TRBD2 | TRBV6-6 | TGTGCCAGCAGGACTAGCGGGAGTGGCAATGAGCAGTTCTTC | CASRTSGSGNEQFF
TRBJ1-2 | NA | NA | TRBV11-2 | TGTGCCAGCAGCTTAGTTTTAGGGAAAGGCTACACCTTC | CASSLVLGKGYTF
TRBJ1-1 | NA | TRBD1 | TRBV11-1 | TGTGCCAGCAGCCCAGGGACAGGATGGGTCGGGGCTTTCTTT | CASSPGTGWVGAFF
TRBJ1-5 | once | NA | TRBV5-6 | TGTGCCAGCAGCCCGGGATGGGGAGAGGGGATTAATCAGCCCCAGCATTTT | CASSPGWGEGINQPQHF
TRBJ1-6 | few | NA | TRBV19 | TGTGCCAGTAGCCCACAACCGGGACACCGGGGTTCACCCCTCCACTTT | CASSPQPGHRGSPLHF
TRBJ2-6 | NA | NA | TRBV4-1 | TGCGCCAGCAGCTCGCTGCGGGGGGGACAGGGAGGATCTGGGGCCAACGTCCTGACTTTC | CASSSLRGGQGGSGANVLTF
TRBJ1-5 | NA | NA | TRBV19 | TGTGCCAGTAGTATAGTCAGGAATAGCAATCAGCCCCAGCATTTT | CASSIVRNSNQPQHF
TRBJ1-1 | once | TRBD1 | TRBV28 | TGTGCCAGCAGTTCCACGGGACAGGGGGCTGGGAACACTGAAGCTTTCTTT | CASSSTGQGAGNTEAFF
TRBJ2-7 | NA | NA | TRBV28 | TGTGCCAGCAGTTCCCCCGGGACCAGTCTACGCGTGCAGTACTTC | CASSSPGTSLRVQYF
TRBJ1-3 | NA | NA | TRBV6-6 | TGTGCCAGCAGTTACTTGGGGGCTCCCTCTGGAAACACCATATATTTT | CASSYLGAPSGNTIYF
TRBJ2-7 | NA | NA | TRBV5-5 | TGTGCCAGCAGCTTGTTGCGGGACAGAGCCTACGAGCAGTACTTC | CASSLLRDRAYEQYF
TRBJ2-2 | NA | NA | TRBV11-3 | TGTGCCAGCAGCACCAGACCTGGCGGGGAGCTGTTTTTT | CASSTRPGGELFF
TRBJ2-1 | few | TRBD2 | TRBV18 | TGTGCCAGCTCCTCACTAGCGGGAGTAAGAAATGAGCAGTTCTTC | CASSSLAGVRNEQFF
TRBJ2-7 | once | TRBD1 | TRBV5-1 | TGCGCCAGCAGCCCGGCGGGACAGGGTTACGAGCAGTACTTC | CASSPAGQGYEQYF
TRBJ2-1 | NA | NA | TRBV28 | TGTGCCAGCAGTTGGAGCCCCTACAATGAGCAGTTCTTC | CASSWSPYNEQFF
TRBJ2-1 | NA | TRBD2 | TRBV11-1 | TGTGCCAGCAGCCCCTTAGCGGGAGTTACCTCCTACAATGAGCAGTTCTTC | CASSPLAGVTSYNEQFF
TRBJ2-1 | NA | TRBD1 | TRBV19 | TGTGCCAGTAGTATCCGGGACAGGGCAAACAATGAGCAGTTCTTC | CASSIRDRANNEQFF
TRBJ2-6 | NA | NA | TRBV5-1 | TGCGCCAGCAGCTTGTGGTTCAGCAACAACGTCCTGACTTTC | CASSLWFSNNVLTF
TRBJ2-2 | once | NA | TRBV19 | TGTGCCAGTAAGGGCCGGGGCAGGGTGGCCGGGGAGCTGTTTTTT | CASKGRGRVAGELFF
TRBJ2-3 | NA | TRBD1 | TRBV11-2 | TGTGCCAGCAGCTTAGAAGGGACAGGCCCCCACTCTACGCAGTATTTT | CASSLEGTGPHSTQYF
TRBJ2-1 | NA | NA | TRBV7-7 | TGTGCTAGCAGCTTAGCCCCCGGCGCGCACAGTGAGCAGTTCTTC | CASSLAPGAHSEQFF
TRBJ2-7 | NA | TRBD2 | TRBV7-2 | TGTGCCAGCAGCAAGGGATGGCGGGAGAATATGATTTCCTACGAGCAGTACTTC | CASSKGWRENMISYEQYF
TRBJ2-1 | NA | NA | TRBV5-6 | TGCGCCAGCAGCACCCGACAGGAAGGGGCTGAGCAGTTCTTC | CASSTRQEGAEQFF
TRBJ2-5 | NA | NA | TRBV29-1 | TGCAGCGTACACGTGGGGGGCATGGAGACCCAGTACTTC | CSVHVGGMETQYF
TRBJ2-7 | NA | TRBD2 | TRBV10-3 | TGTGCCATCAGTGACCCGACTAGCGGGAGAACCATAGCCTACGAGCAGTACTTC | CAISDPTSGRTIAYEQYF
TRBJ2-7 | NA | NA | TRBV10-2 | TGCGCCAGCAGTTCTCCGCCGAGCCGCGGCGAGCAGTACTTC | CASSSPPSRGEQYF
TRBJ2-5 | once | NA | TRBV6-5 | TGTGCCAGCAGTTCTTTTCGCGTTGCGGAGACCCAGTACTTC | CASSSFRVAETQYF
TRBJ2-1 | NA | NA | TRBV19 | TGTGCCAGTAGTATGGGCCCGGCCGGGGATTTCTACAATGAGCAGTTCTTC | CASSMGPAGDFYNEQFF
TRBJ2-2 | few | NA | TRBV19 | TGTGCCAGTTTACAGGGTTGGGGCACCGGGGAGCTGTTTTTT | CASLQGWGTGELFF
TRBJ2-7 | NA | TRBD1 | TRBV6-5 | TGTGCCAGCAGTTACTCCGGGACAGGGGCAGCGGGGCAGTACTTC | CASSYSGTGAAGQYF
TRBJ1-5 | NA | NA | TRBV9 | TGTGCCAGCAGCTTCCGGGACACCCGGCAACCCCAGCATTTT | CASSFRDTRQPQHF
TRBJ2-1 | NA | NA | TRBV4-1 | TGCGCCAGCAGCCAAGATTACAGGCGGTCCTCCTACAATGAGCAGTTCTTC | CASSQDYRRSSYNEQFF
TRBJ1-4 | NA | TRBD1 | TRBV27 | TGTGCCAGCAGTTTGGGGACAGGGTATGAAAAACTGTTTTTT | CASSLGTGYEKLFF
TRBJ2-1 | NA | TRBD2 | TRBV9 | TGTGCCAGCAGCCCCAGCGGGAGGGAGCAGTTCTTC | CASSPSGREQFF
TRBJ2-7 | NA | NA | TRBV9 | TGTGCCAGCAGCACTACTGAATTAGGGTATGGCGAGCAGTACTTC | CASSTTELGYGEQYF
TRBJ2-3 | NA | NA | TRBV7-9 | TGTGCCAGCAGCTTTGGGGGTGGGGCAGATACGCAGTATTTT | CASSFGGGADTQYF
TRBJ1-4 | NA | NA | TRBV19 | TGTGCCAGTAGTATAACGTCTGGGCTGTTGGATGAAAAACTGTTTTTT | CASSITSGLLDEKLFF
TRBJ2-2 | NA | NA | TRBV7-5 | TGTGCCAGAAGCCTCAGTTTGGAGAGAACCGGGGAGCTGTTTTTT | CARSLSLERTGELFF
TRBJ2-3 | few | NA | TRBV7-2 | TGTGCCAGCAGCGCGGGGCCGAAGGATACGCAGTATTTT | CASSAGPKDTQYF
TRBJ2-7 | NA | NA | TRBV28 | TGTGCCAGCATTAATACCGCAGGGATGTACTTC | CASINTAGMYF
TRBJ1-1 | NA | NA | TRBV7-9 | TGTGCCAGCAGCTTAGGGCAGCACACTGAAGCTTTCTTT | CASSLGQHTEAFF
TRBJ2-5 | NA | NA | TRBV9 | TGTGCCAGCAGCGTAGGGGCAGGGAGGGAGACCCAGTACTTC | CASSVGAGRETQYF
TRBJ1-1 | NA | NA | TRBV18 | TGTGCCAGCTCACCACCCCCCGCTCGGGCTGAAGCTTTCTTT | CASSPPPARAEAFF
TRBJ2-1 | NA | NA | TRBV4-1 | TGCGCCAGCAGCCATGAAGTAGGCAGGGAAAACAATGAGCAGTTCTTC | CASSHEVGRENNEQFF